These T cell receptor beta chains were read from a single sample in a study of vaccination and CD4 T cells after COVID-19. TCRdb called the PCR reads again in MiXCR, with one record for every CDR3 protein. Among 4,000 to 6,000 distinct CDR3 sequences listed, 35% to 45% were seen once. These receptors lack a known antigen. Sequencing was performed on CD4+ T cells from blood, cultured in vitro. The source of these receptors is a human donor who had recovered from COVID-19. Both conserved end residues are part of each CDR3.

cdr3_aa	v_call	j_call
CSAAGTVTYNEQFF	TRBV20-1	TRBJ2-1
CSVVRWQQETQYF	TRBV29-1	TRBJ2-5
CAISDLQGVRGYTF	TRBV10-3	TRBJ1-2
CATSSSREPTDTQYF	TRBV15	TRBJ2-3
CASSQGPGQSTWEQYF	TRBV4-2	TRBJ2-7
CASSLVHRGRVTQYF	TRBV7-8	TRBJ2-5
CASSLGRADTQYF	TRBV7-6	TRBJ2-3
CASSPTGSSGNTIYF	TRBV7-6	TRBJ1-3
CASSLFQRFKGGDYHHNEQFF	TRBV27	TRBJ2-1
CASRLPGKPAGELFF	TRBV6-1	TRBJ2-2
CASSSGDPNSTDTQYF	TRBV6-2/TRBV6-3	TRBJ2-3
CATGPGGAPNEKLFF	TRBV19	TRBJ1-4
CSASRDSSYEQYF	TRBV20-1	TRBJ2-7
CASSQEPGPPPSEQFF	TRBV14	TRBJ2-1
CASSIRQGAIRETQYF	TRBV19	TRBJ2-5
CASSFLAYQETQYF	TRBV7-9	TRBJ2-5
CASSPGLAGVEQYF	TRBV2	TRBJ2-7
CASSYSGTGYNEQFF	TRBV6-5	TRBJ2-1
CASSLVGPGNEQYF	TRBV11-3	TRBJ2-7
CASSGSVTNYYEQHF	TRBV2	TRBJ2-7
CSAIQLARLADTQYF	TRBV20-1	TRBJ2-3
CASSVPSGRGNEQFF	TRBV2	TRBJ2-1
CASSEEGNTEAFF	TRBV2	TRBJ1-1
CSARERGLEENEQYF	TRBV20-1	TRBJ2-7
CASSESSFSYEQYF	TRBV6-1	TRBJ2-7
CSAQPPGAIRRGYTF	TRBV20-1	TRBJ1-2
CASSLYRREQFF	TRBV28	TRBJ2-1
CASSLLRGHEQFF	TRBV7-2	TRBJ2-1